Listed below are T cell receptor beta chains from one sample, sequenced in a study of CD8 T cells in Susac syndrome. Via MiXCR, TCRdb re-called the immunoSEQ multiplex PCR reads, giving one row per CDR3 protein. The sample lists 150,000 or so distinct CDR3 sequences; roughly 96% were seen once. Sequencing was carried out using CD4+ T cells from PBMCs. The receptors stem from a human donor with Susac syndrome. Each CDR3 is given with its conserved first and last residue. The D gene is left open where the match is weak. Only some rows state a clone size, as once, few, many or a class for expanded clones.

v_gene	d_gene	j_gene	abundance	CDR3nt	CDR3aa
TRBV4-3	-	TRBJ2-7	-	TGCGCCAGCAGCCAAGACTCCAGCCCACTTAGGGGCGAGCAGTACTTC	CASSQDSSPLRGEQYF
TRBV9	-	TRBJ2-3	-	TGTGCCAGCAGCGTAGACGGGAAGGATACGCAGTATTTT	CASSVDGKDTQYF
TRBV20-1	-	TRBJ2-5	-	TGCAGTGCTAGCTGGACTGACCAAGAGACCCAGTACTTC	CSASWTDQETQYF
TRBV7-7	-	TRBJ2-3	-	TGTGCCAGCAGCTTAGCGCTCACAGATACGCAGTATTTT	CASSLALTDTQYF
TRBV4-3	TRBD1	TRBJ2-7	-	TGCGCCAGCAGCCAAGCGTTGGGACAGGGAAGGTACGAGCAGTACTTC	CASSQALGQGRYEQYF
TRBV2	TRBD1	TRBJ1-1	-	TGTGCCAGCAGTGCAGGGGGTATGGGCACTGAAGCTTTCTTT	CASSAGGMGTEAFF
TRBV6-2/TRBV6-3	TRBD2	TRBJ2-1	-	TGTGCCAGCAGCAACCCTCGGTGGCTAGCGGGGGGGTCCTCCCTCCATGAGCAGTTCTTC	CASSNPRWLAGGSSLHEQFF
TRBV24-1	-	TRBJ1-2	-	TGTGCCACCAGTGATCCCGGGACAAGCTATGGCTACACCTTC	CATSDPGTSYGYTF
TRBV4-1	TRBD2	TRBJ2-2	-	TGCGCCAGCAGCCGCGGGGGGACCGGGGAGCTGTTTTTT	CASSRGGTGELFF
TRBV12-3/TRBV12-4	-	TRBJ1-2	-	TGTGCCAGCAGTTTAGCAGGGGATTCGCGCGGCTACACCTTC	CASSLAGDSRGYTF
TRBV7-6	-	TRBJ2-5	-	TGTGCCAGCACCACCGCCCCAGGGGCGAGGGAGACCCAGTACTTC	CASTTAPGARETQYF
TRBV20-1	-	TRBJ2-5	-	TGCAGTGCTAGAGATCTGAGGGCCCCCCAAGAGACCCAGTACTTC	CSARDLRAPQETQYF
TRBV29-1	-	TRBJ2-4	-	TGCAGCGTTGGTGAGGGGAACATTCAGTACTTC	CSVGEGNIQYF
TRBV20-1	-	TRBJ2-5	-	TGCAGTGCTAACAGGGCAGGGCAAGAGACCCAGTACTTC	CSANRAGQETQYF
TRBV7-2	-	TRBJ2-3	-	TGTGCCAGCAGCTTTAGGATCGCAGATACGCAGTATTTT	CASSFRIADTQYF
TRBV20-1	-	TRBJ2-5	-	TGCAGTGCCCGAGGGGGCGGGGGCATGGAGACCCAGTACTTC	CSARGGGGMETQYF
TRBV20-1	-	TRBJ1-2	-	TGCAGTGGCCCACATGATAACTATGGCTACACCTTC	CSGPHDNYGYTF
TRBV6-6	-	TRBJ1-3	-	TGTGCCAGCAGTTACAGAGGTGCCTCTGGAAACACCATATATTTT	CASSYRGASGNTIYF
TRBV29-1	-	TRBJ2-1	-	TGCAGCGTTGGCCTGAGCTCCTACAATGAGCAGTTCTTC	CSVGLSSYNEQFF
TRBV25-1	TRBD2	TRBJ2-3	-	TGTGCCAGCAGTGAATGGACGGGGGGATCGTTCACAGATACGCAGTATTTT	CASSEWTGGSFTDTQYF
TRBV6-1	TRBD1	TRBJ1-5	once	TGTGCCAGCAGTGACATCAGGGGGGAAGGGCCCCAGCATTTT	CASSDIRGEGPQHF
TRBV9	-	TRBJ1-6	-	TGTGCCAGCAGCGTAGAAGGGTTTTCACCCCTCCACTTT	CASSVEGFSPLHF
TRBV29-1	TRBD1	TRBJ1-5	-	TGCAGCGTTGCGGACAGGGAAAATCAGCCCCAGCATTTT	CSVADRENQPQHF
TRBV29-1	-	TRBJ2-4	-	TGCAGCGTTACCCCGACAAGCCTAGCCAAAAACATTCAGTACTTC	CSVTPTSLAKNIQYF
TRBV12-3/TRBV12-4	-	TRBJ2-1	-	TGTGCCAGCAGTTTCACCCACCCCGACGATGAGCAGTTCTTC	CASSFTHPDDEQFF
TRBV12-3/TRBV12-4	-	TRBJ2-2	-	TGTGCCAGCATATCGAGGACCGGGGAGCTGTTTTTT	CASISRTGELFF
TRBV25-1	TRBD2	TRBJ2-2	-	TGTGCCACCCAGACTAGCGGGCACGATTTCGGGGAGCTGTTTTTT	CATQTSGHDFGELFF
TRBV5-6	TRBD1	TRBJ2-7	-	TGTGCCAGCAGCTTGAATTGGGACAGCTCCTACGAGCAGTACTTC	CASSLNWDSSYEQYF
TRBV7-2	TRBD1	TRBJ1-3	-	TGTGCCAGCAGTAGGGGACAGGCCCTCTCTGGAAACACCATATATTTT	CASSRGQALSGNTIYF
TRBV4-1	-	TRBJ2-5	few	TGCGCCAGCAGCCAAGATCTGGGTACAGAGACCCAGTACTTC	CASSQDLGTETQYF
TRBV7-3	-	TRBJ2-1	-	TGTGCCAGCAGCATAAAGGGTACAGGTTCAGGGTCCTACAATGAGCAGTTCTTC	CASSIKGTGSGSYNEQFF
TRBV19	TRBD2	TRBJ2-4	-	TGTGCCAGTACCCTTGACGGGGGGGCTGGGGACATTCAGTACTTC	CASTLDGGAGDIQYF
TRBV24-1	TRBD2	TRBJ2-5	-	TGTGCCACCAGTGATTCCCGCTGGGGGGGAGAGACCCAGTACTTC	CATSDSRWGGETQYF
TRBV14	-	TRBJ1-6	-	TGTGCCAGCAGCCTCGGTCCCTACTCACCCCTCCACTTT	CASSLGPYSPLHF
TRBV7-2	TRBD2	TRBJ2-3	-	TGTGCCAGCAGTGTCGCTAGCGGTGTGGCAGATACGCAGTATTTT	CASSVASGVADTQYF
TRBV6-5	-	TRBJ2-7	-	TGTGCCAGCGGGCCTAGCGTTTCCTACGAGCAGTACTTC	CASGPSVSYEQYF
TRBV6-5	TRBD1	TRBJ2-1	-	TGTGCCAGCAGTTATAGGCAGGGGGACAATGAGCAGTTCTTC	CASSYRQGDNEQFF
TRBV6-5	-	TRBJ2-2	-	TGTGCCAGCAGCCCTTCGGTGGGACGGGAGCTGTTTTTT	CASSPSVGRELFF
TRBV20-1	-	TRBJ1-4	once	TGCAGTGCCTTTGCAGAAAAACTGTTTTTT	CSAFAEKLFF
TRBV3-1	-	TRBJ1-6	once	TGTGCCAGCAGCGCGGACGCTTATTCACCCCTCCACTTT	CASSADAYSPLHF
TRBV3-1	-	TRBJ2-7	-	TGTGCCAGCAGCCAAGAGCCCTACGAGCAGTACTTC	CASSQEPYEQYF
TRBV27	-	TRBJ2-1	-	TGTGCCAGCAGTTTTCTGACGGAGCAGTTCTTC	CASSFLTEQFF
TRBV3-1	TRBD1	TRBJ1-3	-	TGTGCCAGCAGCCAGTCGACAGGGGGAAACACCATATATTTT	CASSQSTGGNTIYF
TRBV19	TRBD1	TRBJ1-5	-	TGTGCCAGTAGTGGTCGGGACAGATGGTATCAGCCCCAGCATTTT	CASSGRDRWYQPQHF
TRBV29-1	TRBD1	TRBJ1-2	-	TGCAGCGTTTGGACAGGGAGGAACTATGGCTACACCTTC	CSVWTGRNYGYTF
TRBV6-1	TRBD1	TRBJ1-1	-	TGTGCCAGCAGTCGGACAGGGGAACTTTACGCTTTCTTT	CASSRTGELYAFF
TRBV25-1	TRBD1	TRBJ1-1	-	TGTGCCAGCAGCAGACAGGGGGAGAACACTGAAGCTTTCTTT	CASSRQGENTEAFF
TRBV5-1	-	TRBJ2-1	-	TGCGCCAGCAGCTTAGTGGCTAGTGGTGAGCAGTTCTTC	CASSLVASGEQFF
TRBV2	-	TRBJ1-5	-	TGTGCCAGCAGTGGAGAGGGGGTGGTCAATCAGCCCCAGCATTTT	CASSGEGVVNQPQHF
TRBV19	-	TRBJ1-2	-	TGTGCCAGTACCGGGACATTCGATGGCTACACCTTC	CASTGTFDGYTF
TRBV14	TRBD2	TRBJ2-2	-	TGTGCCAGCAGTCATGGGACTAGCGGGAACACCGGGGAGCTGTTTTTT	CASSHGTSGNTGELFF
TRBV7-2	-	TRBJ1-2	-	TGTGCCAGCAGCTCTATAGGACAATATCCTAACTATGGCTACACCTTC	CASSSIGQYPNYGYTF
TRBV5-4	-	TRBJ2-6	once	TGTGCCAGCAGCCCCCTTCTATCCGGGGCCAACGTCCTGACTTTC	CASSPLLSGANVLTF
TRBV20-1	-	TRBJ2-1	-	TGCAGTGCTAGAAGACTAGACTTCGAGCAGTTCTTC	CSARRLDFEQFF
TRBV5-1	-	TRBJ2-7	-	TGCGCCAGCAGCTTGGACTCACCAGGCGAGGGCCACGAGCAGTACTTC	CASSLDSPGEGHEQYF
TRBV10-3	-	TRBJ1-5	-	TGTGCCATCAGTGACCCGATCGGTGGCAATCAGCCCCAGCATTTT	CAISDPIGGNQPQHF
TRBV2	-	TRBJ2-3	-	TGTGCCAGCAGTGAATCTACGGTTACAGATACGCAGTATTTT	CASSESTVTDTQYF
TRBV7-9	-	TRBJ2-4	once	TGTGCCAGCAGCTTAGTTGGAAACATTCAGTACTTC	CASSLVGNIQYF
TRBV6-5	-	TRBJ2-1	-	TGTGCCAGCAGCCTCGGGCACAATGAGCAGTTCTTC	CASSLGHNEQFF
TRBV9	-	TRBJ2-7	-	TGTGCCAGCAGCGTAGCTGCAGTATCCTACGAGCAGTACTTC	CASSVAAVSYEQYF